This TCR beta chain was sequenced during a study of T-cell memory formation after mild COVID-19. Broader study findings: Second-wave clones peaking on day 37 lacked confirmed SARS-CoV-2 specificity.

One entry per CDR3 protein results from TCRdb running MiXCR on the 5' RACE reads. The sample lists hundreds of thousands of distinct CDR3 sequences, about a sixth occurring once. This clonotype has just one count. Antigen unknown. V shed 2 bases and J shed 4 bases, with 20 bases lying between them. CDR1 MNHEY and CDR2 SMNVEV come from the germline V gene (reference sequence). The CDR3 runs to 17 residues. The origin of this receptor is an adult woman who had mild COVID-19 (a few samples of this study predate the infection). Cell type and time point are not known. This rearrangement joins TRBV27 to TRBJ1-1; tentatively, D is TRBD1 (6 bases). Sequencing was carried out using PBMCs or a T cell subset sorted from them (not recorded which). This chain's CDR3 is CASSLPTGTRGSTEAFF. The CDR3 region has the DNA TGTGCCAGCAGTTTACCGACAGGCACGAGGGGTAGCACTGAAGCTTTCTTT.